What follows is one T cell receptor (beta chain) and its context. What it recognizes is unknown. From germline, CDR1 is WSHSY and CDR2 SAAADI. Trimming removed 6 bases from V and 2 bases from J, with 13 bases in between. The CDR3 runs to 14 residues. Per the authors' pipeline: ImmunoSEQ junction-only sequences lacked quality scores, so their filtering differed. Clones were read by immunoSEQ multiplex PCR, and TCRdb kept only the in-frame ones, dropping some. For V, J and clone size, that table is used; D and trimming come from the DNA. The sample holds about 2,200,000 clones, approximately 94% seen once. Terminally differentiated effector memory CD45RA+ cells were left out of the naive CD8 fraction, which was CD45RO-negative and positively selected for CCR7. Healthy HIV-negative adults with no recent acute infections or vaccinations were recruited as donors. The data were obtained in a study of shared clonotypes between healthy human individuals. Notes on the study in general: Sequencing depth was expected to influence donor clonotype sharing. A small donor pool kept down the genetic and exposure-history diversity that was represented.

This sequence originates from a man between 18 and 35 years old in good health. Some clones in this sample may be carry-over from other donors' samples. Source material: naive CD8+ T cells from PBMCs. The chain is built from TRBV10-2 and TRBJ2-5; possibly TRBD2 for D (6 bases). The CDR3 protein is CASSGTRRQETQYF. CDR3 nucleotides: TGCGCCAGCAGCGGGACTCGTCGTCAAGAGACCCAGTACTTC.